Listed here is a single T cell receptor beta chain. This clone has a handful of counts. The antigen this receptor binds is unknown. The input lacks base qualities; no much larger clone sits a single base away. TCRbeta CDR3 regions were amplified from genomic DNA using the immunoSEQ Assay, a bias-controlled multiplex PCR. Turning to the authors' computational methods: The number of nucleated cells in each sample was estimated by amplification of reference gene primers within the assay. To quantify the absolute abundance of each unique TCRbeta CDR3 rearrangement, sequence reads were collapsed and filtered. For each sample, productive Simpson clonality was calculated as the square root of Simpson's diversity index over productive rearrangements. The immuneACCESS repertoire file appears here via TCRdb, limited to in-frame rearrangements. These files lack a portion of the clones; in checked studies, under half of the deficit traces to unresolved V genes, and the cause of the others is not known. The DNA gave D and trimming, while V, J and clone size come from that table. Across this sample there are under 100,000 clones, with 65% to 85% seen only once. Roughly 25% of the sample is taken by the ten largest.

These data originate in a study of blood T cell repertoires in COVID-19 (TCRdb year 2020). Regarding the complete study: Collaborator samples came from the United States, Italy and Spain and covered acute and convalescent phases of COVID-19. Samples were obtained from the ongoing ImmuneRACE study (first 160 participants) and from 1,254 subjects provided by 6 global collaborators. The sample metadata nearly always contained a de-identified subject ID, COVID-19 status, age in years and sex. Where available, HLA class I and class II types were taken from metadata supplied by the sample provider and were not determined by assay-based typing. Deeply sampled blood TCRbeta repertoires from subjects exposed to, actively infected with, or recovered from COVID-19 were included in the dataset. The repertoires were released in a freely available public database meant as a resource for research on the immune response to SARS-CoV-2. The prospective study material was composed of cDNA or gDNA derived from T cells, B-cell-depleted T cells, or PBMCs. Overall study outcomes, separate from this receptor: Clinical and demographic metadata were provided uncurated, with the amount varying by source and participant.

Collaborating institutions collected whole blood in K2EDTA tubes following their own protocols. For TCRbeta analysis, collaborator samples were shipped as frozen whole blood, as isolated PBMCs, or as DNA extracted from either sample type. Material for sequencing was peripheral blood. This sequence was found in a man aged 80 or over with active or convalescent COVID-19.

The CDR3 amino acid sequence is: CASSEGQGAEGYTF. The sequence in DNA is TGTGCCAGCAGTGAGGGACAGGGGGCGGAGGGCTACACCTTC. This receptor chain uses TRBV6-4 and TRBJ1-2, with 12 middle bases fitting TRBD1. The CDR1 and CDR2 encoded by the germline V gene are MRHNA and SNTAGT. The CDR3 goes from the cysteine to the phenylalanine over 14 residues. The kept DNA is CDR3 alone, 42 bases in frame from the first base. V and J are trimmed by 3 bases and 8 bases, and the gene matches miss 4 bases of the junction.